The T cell receptor (beta chain) under discussion was sequenced for a study of blood T cell repertoires in COVID-19. Background on the study: Both acute and convalescent COVID-19 samples were obtained from the United States, Italy and Spain. PBMCs, B-cell-depleted T cells, or T cells were the source of the cDNA or gDNA that made up the material.

The CDR3 totals 14 residues. Germline CDR1 reads SGHAT; CDR2 reads FQNNGV. V gave up 0 bases and J gave up 5 bases; unmatched junction bases: 1. Those enrolled in Seattle joined during active infection and were followed longitudinally afterward. In the original analysis: Amplification from reference gene primers served as the basis for estimated nucleated cell counts. The method was immunoSEQ multiplex PCR; TCRdb's version includes in-frame clones alone and lacks a portion of them. The V and J calls and clone size are taken from that table; D and trimming were inferred from the DNA. Altogether around 300,000 clones are present, under 90% being singletons, with the ten largest covering less than 3.5%.

The receptor's source is a woman aged 30 to 39 with COVID-19, enrolled during active disease. This rearrangement joins TRBV11-2 to TRBJ2-1; TRBD2 matches at 7 bases. Material: peripheral blood. This chain's CDR3 is CASSLDRGDNEQFF. In nucleotides, the CDR3 is TGTGCCAGCAGCTTAGACCGGGGGGACAATGAGCAGTTCTTC.